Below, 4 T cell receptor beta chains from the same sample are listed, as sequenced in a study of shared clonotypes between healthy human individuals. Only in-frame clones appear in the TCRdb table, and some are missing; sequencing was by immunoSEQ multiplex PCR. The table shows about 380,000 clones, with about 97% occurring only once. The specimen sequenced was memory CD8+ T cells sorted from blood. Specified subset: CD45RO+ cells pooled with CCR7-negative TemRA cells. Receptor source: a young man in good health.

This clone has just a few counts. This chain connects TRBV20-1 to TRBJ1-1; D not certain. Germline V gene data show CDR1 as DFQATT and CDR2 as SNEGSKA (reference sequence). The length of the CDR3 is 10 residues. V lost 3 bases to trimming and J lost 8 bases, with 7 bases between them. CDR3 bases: TGCAGTGCTAGGCACCAAGAAGCTTTCTTT. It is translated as CSARHQEAFF.

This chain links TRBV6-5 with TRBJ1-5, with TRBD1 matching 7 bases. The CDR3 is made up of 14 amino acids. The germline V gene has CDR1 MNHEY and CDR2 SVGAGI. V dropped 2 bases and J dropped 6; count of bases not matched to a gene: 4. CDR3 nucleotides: TGTGCCAGCAGTTACGGCCAGGGGGTTCAGCCCCAGCATTTT. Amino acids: CASSYGQGVQPQHF.

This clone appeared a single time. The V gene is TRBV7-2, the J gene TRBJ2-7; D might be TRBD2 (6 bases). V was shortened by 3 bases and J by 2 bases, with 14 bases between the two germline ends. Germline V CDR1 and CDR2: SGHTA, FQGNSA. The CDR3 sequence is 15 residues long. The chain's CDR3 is CASSLASGSTYEQYF. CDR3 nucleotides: TGTGCCAGCAGCTTGGCAAGCGGGTCGACCTACGAGCAGTACTTC.

CDR3 nucleotides: TGCGCCAGCAGCCAAGTACCTAGCGGGAAGAACGAGCAGTACTTC. The encoded protein is CASSQVPSGKNEQYF. V is TRBV4-1 and J is TRBJ2-7, with 9 bases identical to TRBD2. The germline V gene has CDR1 MGHRA and CDR2 YSYEKL. The V gene end was trimmed by 1 base and the J gene end by 5 bases; junction bases not matched to a gene: 6. This CDR3 region has 15 residues.